Sequencing of this T cell receptor (beta chain) was carried out in a study of T-cell reconstitution after alpha-beta-depleted transplantation in children. Construction of the TCRbeta library involved unique molecular identifiers. TCRdb recomputed calls from the PCR reads with MiXCR, one row per CDR3 protein. The table lists roughly 250,000 distinct CDR3 sequences, 8.2% of them singletons. Study-wide results and caveats: T cells produced anew were the main source of T-cell counts and diversity one year after transplant. For some patients, TCRbeta diversity was high at day 60 because of recipient T cells and thymic progenitors that survived.

The CDR3 is 15 amino acids. The ends were cut back, 2 bases at V and 0 bases at J, with 8 bases in the middle. CDR1 and CDR2 (germline): SGHRS, YFSETQ. In regard to this clonotype: Its antigen remains unidentified. A single base separates this from a much larger clone, so it may be a read error. The missing conserved phenylalanine or tryptophan at the end of this CDR3 makes a read error likely.

This receptor was taken from a male patient under 18 who had a stem cell transplant for acute lymphoblastic leukemia, so the T cells may come from the graft donor. The material was PBMCs, mostly from graft donor cells, obtained 180 days after TCRalphabeta/CD19-depleted stem cell transplant. V usage is TRBV5-1 and J usage is TRBJ2-2; D may be TRBD1 (6 bases). Here the CDR3 reads CASSFYRANTGELFS. The CDR3, as DNA: TGCGCCAGCAGCTTTTACAGGGCGAACACCGGGGAGCTGTTTTCT.